These 13 T cell receptor beta chains originate from one sample sequenced in a study of T cell changes during pregnancy in multiple sclerosis. TCRdb keeps only in-frame clones here, not all; method: immunoSEQ multiplex PCR. This table holds approximately 90,000 clones, about nine tenths found once. Sequences were derived from peripheral blood, sampled in the first trimester of pregnancy. The receptors stem from a female donor with multiple sclerosis, enrolled in a pregnancy study.

V is TRBV5-1 and J is TRBJ1-3; 8 positions match TRBD1. The CDR3 sequence is 15 residues long. J gave up 4 bases and V 2 bases, and 5 bases lay outside the gene matches. CDR1 and CDR2 (germline): SGHRS, YFSETQ. This CDR3 reads CASSLDRGGGNTIYF. CDR3 nucleotides: TGCGCCAGCAGCTTAGACAGGGGTGGCGGAAACACCATATATTTT.

The V gene is TRBV6-5, the J gene TRBJ1-1; tentatively, D is TRBD1 (5 bases). The CDR3 sequence is 15 residues long. Germline loops: CDR1 MNHEY, CDR2 SVGAGI. Trimming cost V 6 bases and J 2 bases, with 16 bases left between them. The CDR3 nucleotides are TGTGCCAGCAGCCGAACAGGTACGAGTAACACTGAAGCTTTCTTT. Translating gives CASSRTGTSNTEAFF.

This chain joins TRBV5-4 and TRBJ2-2; 7 positions match TRBD1. The CDR3 runs to 14 residues. With V trimmed by 5 bases and J by 0 bases, 1 base remained unmatched. The germline CDR1 and CDR2 sequences are SGHNT and YYREEE (reference sequence). CDR3 sequence (DNA): TGTGCCAGCAGGAGGGGGCCGAACACCGGGGAGCTGTTTTTT. Encoded protein: CASRRGPNTGELFF.

The genes are TRBV7-9 and TRBJ1-4; D is unresolved. Germline V gives CDR1 SEHNR, CDR2 FQNEAQ (reference sequence). V dropped 0 bases and J dropped 0 bases, with 8 bases sitting between them. The CDR3 runs to 16 residues. The CDR3: CASSLAKTSTNEKLFF. CDR3 nucleotides: TGTGCCAGCAGCTTAGCGAAAACTTCAACTAATGAAAAACTGTTTTTT. The complete variable domain, with remaining parts taken from reference TRBV7-9 and TRBJ1-4, reads DTGVSQNPRHKITKRGQNVTFRCDPISEHNRLYWYRQTLGQGPEFLTYFQNEAQLEKSRLLSDRFSAERPKGSFSTLEIQRTEQGDSAMYLCASSLAKTSTNEKLFFGSGTQLSVL.

This chain links TRBV18 with TRBJ1-1; a possible D gene is TRBD1 (5 bases). Germline lookup yields CDR1 KGHSH and CDR2 LQKENI. V was trimmed by 4 bases and J by 0 bases, leaving 15 bases between them. The CDR3 has 16 amino acids. CDR3 amino acids: CASSRRGTQMNTEAFF. The DNA of the CDR3 is TGTGCCAGCTCACGTCGGGGGACCCAGATGAACACTGAAGCTTTCTTT. Filled out from reference TRBV18 and TRBJ1-1, the complete variable domain reads NAGVMQNPRHLVRRRGQEARLRCSPMKGHSHVYWYRQLPEEGLKFMVYLQKENIIDESGMPKERFSAEFPKEGPSILRIQQVVRGDSAAYFCASSRRGTQMNTEAFFGQGTRLTVV.

The CDR3 bases are TGTGCCAGCAGCCCCATGGGGCAAAATCAAGAGACCCAGTACTTC. It specifies CASSPMGQNQETQYF. This sequence joins TRBV11-3 and TRBJ2-5; weak D call: TRBD1 (5 bases). Per germline, CDR1 SGHNT and CDR2 YENEEA. CDR3 length: 15 residues. Between the trimmed V and J ends, which lost 5 bases and 2 bases, there was a span of 15 bases.

The J gene is TRBJ2-4, the V gene TRBV7-9; 7 bases are a match to TRBD1. The CDR3 is 12 residues long. The V gene's germline CDR1 is SEHNR and CDR2 FQNEAQ (reference sequence). The ends lost 7 bases at V and 8 bases at J; junction bases unmatched: 5. CDR3 sequence (DNA): TGTGCCAGCATAGACAGGGCGGACATTCAGTACTTC. Translated: CASIDRADIQYF. Using reference TRBV7-9 and TRBJ2-4 for the parts outside the CDR3, the full variable domain is DTGVSQNPRHKITKRGQNVTFRCDPISEHNRLYWYRQTLGQGPEFLTYFQNEAQLEKSRLLSDRFSAERPKGSFSTLEIQRTEQGDSAMYLCASIDRADIQYFGAGTRLSVL.

This chain connects TRBV18 to TRBJ1-5; tentatively, D is TRBD1 (5 bases). This CDR3 has 13 residues. The germline gives CDR1 KGHSH, CDR2 LQKENI. V lost 5 bases and J 4 bases, leaving 9 bases between the germline ends. CDR3 coding DNA: TGTGCCAGCTCAGAGACAGAGAATCAGCCCCAGCATTTT. It yields the protein CASSETENQPQHF.

The chain is built from TRBV6-5 and TRBJ2-1, with 8 bases lining up with TRBD2. Germline lookup yields CDR1 MNHEY and CDR2 SVGAGI. V lost 7 bases, J lost 6 bases, and 8 bases stayed unmatched. This CDR3 is built from 14 residues. The CDR3 loop is CASKVSGGVNEQFF. CDR3 in DNA: TGTGCCAGCAAAGTCAGCGGGGGTGTCAATGAGCAGTTCTTC.

The gene calls are TRBV2 and TRBJ2-5; weak D call: TRBD1 (7 bases). CDR3 size: 15 residues. V lost 2 bases and J 2 bases, leaving 12 bases between the germline ends. Germline-derived CDR1 and CDR2 are SNHLY and FYNNEI. CDR3 coding DNA: TGTGCCAGCAGTGAATTCGCGGGACAGCAAGAGACCCAGTACTTC. Translated, it gives CASSEFAGQQETQYF.

The chain recombines TRBV14 with TRBJ2-1, with 9 bases fitting TRBD1. The V segment lost 4 bases and the J segment 8 bases; nucleotides outside the gene matches: 9. The CDR3 runs 15 residues. The germline CDR1 and CDR2 sequences are SGHDN and FVKESK. CDR3 DNA sequence: TGTGCCAGCAGCCTAATGCCGGGACAGGGAGATGAGCAGTTCTTC. Amino acids: CASSLMPGQGDEQFF.

The chain joins TRBV29-1 to TRBJ1-5; 8 bases align to TRBD1. After removal of 7 bases from V and 0 bases from J, the junction contained 5 bases not matched to a gene. This CDR3 is built from 14 residues. Germline V gives CDR1 SQVTM, CDR2 ANQGSEA. The CDR3 DNA sequence: TGCAGCGCTTCAGGGGGCCCTAGCAATCAGCCCCAGCATTTT. Translated, it gives CSASGGPSNQPQHF. The whole variable domain, remainder taken from reference TRBV29-1 and TRBJ1-5, is SAVISQKPSRDICQRGTSLTIQCQVDSQVTMMFWYRQQPGQSLTLIATANQGSEATYESGFVIDKFPISRPNLTFSTLTVSNMSPEDSSIYLCSASGGPSNQPQHFGDGTRLSIL.

The V gene is TRBV11-3, the J gene TRBJ1-1; 7 nucleotides match TRBD1. J was trimmed by 5 bases and V by 5 bases; bases with no gene match: 11. Germline CDR1 is SGHNT and CDR2 is YENEEA. The CDR3 covers 15 residues. CDR3 residues: CASSPKTGFGTEAFF. The CDR3, as DNA: TGTGCCAGCAGCCCTAAGACAGGGTTTGGGACTGAAGCTTTCTTT. Looking up the rest from reference TRBV11-3 and TRBJ1-1 gives the full variable domain: EAGVVQSPRYKIIEKKQPVAFWCNPISGHNTLYWYLQNLGQGPELLIRYENEEAVDDSQLPKDRFSAERLKGVDSTLKIQPAELGDSAVYLCASSPKTGFGTEAFFGQGTRLTVV.